Each of the 5 T cell receptor beta chains below was sequenced from the same sample in a study of blood T cells in healthy people across ages. The authors ran a second PCR of about 6 to 11 cycles using a sample-barcoded 5' primer and a J-beta primer mix. TCRdb independently ran MiXCR on the 5' RACE reads; one entry per CDR3 protein. This table has 1.5 million to 1.8 million distinct CDR3 sequences, about 45% appearing once. Sequenced sample: blood. These receptors all stem from a young woman in good health.

CDR3 sequence reads: CSAGFPRTDTQYF. The CDR3 DNA follows: TGCAGTGCGGGGTTCCCTCGCACAGATACGCAGTATTTT. The chain couples TRBV20-1 to TRBJ2-3; D is uncertain. Germline V gene data show CDR1 as DFQATT and CDR2 as SNEGSKA (reference sequence). V was pared by 6 bases and J by 1 base, with 11 bases between. There are 13 residues in the CDR3.

V gene TRBV20-1 combines with J gene TRBJ1-2, with D uncertain. The CDR3 covers 12 residues. Germline assignment: CDR1 DFQATT and CDR2 SNEGSKA (reference sequence). The V and J ends lost 6 bases and 4 bases respectively, with 12 bases between them. The CDR3 DNA reads TGCAGTGCCACGACTGATTCCTATGGCTACACCTTC. This codes for CSATTDSYGYTF.

Of note for this clonotype: Sequence at one end of the junction differs from germline and may be a read error. The rearrangement joins TRBV6-5 to TRBJ2-3, with TRBD1 matching 9 bases. The CDR3 extends over 17 amino acids. CDR1 is MNHEY, CDR2 SVGAGI, per germline. This CDR3 reads CASSYPSGTGSTETQYF. The CDR3 DNA reads TGTGCCAGCAGTTACCCATCCGGGACAGGGAGCACAGAGACGCAGTATTTT.

The V gene is TRBV9, the J gene TRBJ1-6, with 7 nucleotides matching TRBD1. Germline V gene sequence: CDR1 SGDLS, CDR2 YYNGEE. The CDR3 consists of 17 residues. J lost 0 bases, V lost 3 bases, and 6 bases had no gene match. The CDR3 sequence is CASSERGLHSYNSPLHF. In nucleotides, the CDR3 is TGTGCCAGCAGCGAGAGGGGGCTACACTCCTATAATTCACCCCTCCACTTT. Full variable domain (missing parts from reference TRBV9 and TRBJ1-6): DSGVTQTPKHLITATGQRVTLRCSPRSGDLSVYWYQQSLDQGLQFLIQYYNGEERAKGNILERFSAQQFPDLHSELNLSSLELGDSALYFCASSERGLHSYNSPLHFGNGTRLTVT.

V usage is TRBV27 and J usage is TRBJ1-4, with D maybe TRBD1 (6 bases). Germline V lookup: CDR1 MNHEY, CDR2 SMNVEV (reference sequence). V gave up 7 bases and J gave up 3 bases, with 12 bases separating them. The CDR3 loop spans 14 amino acids. CDR3 amino acids: CASTKWGPNEKLFF. CDR3 nucleotides: TGTGCCAGCACGAAATGGGGGCCTAATGAAAAACTGTTTTTT.